Each of the 21 T cell receptor beta chains below was sequenced from the same sample in a study of T cell repertoires in cytomegalovirus infection. TCRdb independently ran MiXCR on the reads; one entry per CDR3 protein. The sample shows approximately 150,000 distinct CDR3 sequences, about 6.5% of them seen only once. The sequenced sample consisted of PBMCs. The receptors here all came from a human donor in good health (CMV status not recorded). Some clones in this sample may be carry-over from other donors' samples.

The rearrangement links TRBV28 to TRBJ1-4; D remains unclear. Germline V lookup: CDR1 MDHEN, CDR2 SYDVKM. The CDR3 consists of 13 residues. V lost 10 bases to trimming and J lost 0 bases, with 9 bases between them. For the CDR3, the DNA is TGTGCCATTAAGGGTGCAACTAATGAAAAACTGTTTTTT. Translating it yields CAIKGATNEKLFF.

In this sample, this clonotype turned up many times. The chain couples TRBV6-5 to TRBJ1-2; 7 positions match TRBD1. V shed 2 bases and J 7 bases; nucleotides not matched to a gene: 7. The CDR3 has 14 residues. Germline assignment: CDR1 MNHEY and CDR2 SVGAGI. The CDR3 loop reads CASSYGNRDSGYTF. DNA for the CDR3: TGTGCCAGCAGTTACGGGAACAGGGACAGTGGCTACACCTTC.

Ten or more counts support this clonotype. The rearrangement joins TRBV7-2 to TRBJ2-7; 9 nucleotides agree with TRBD1. Germline CDR1 is SGHTA and CDR2 is FQGNSA. There are 15 residues in the CDR3. The V gene end was trimmed by 8 bases and the J gene end by 4 bases; junction bases not matched to a gene: 12. CDR3 nucleotides: TGTGCCAGCTCCCGCTGGGACAGGGTGGAGTACGAGCAGTACTTC. It translates to CASSRWDRVEYEQYF.

V and J are TRBV7-3 and TRBJ1-1; maybe TRBD1 (5 bases). The germline gives CDR1 SGHTA, CDR2 FQGTGA. The germline V and J ends were trimmed by 5 bases and 4 bases, with 14 bases remaining between them. The CDR3 length is 14 residues. The chain's CDR3 is CASSPVPGVTEAFF. As DNA, the CDR3 is TGTGCCAGCAGCCCGGTGCCGGGGGTCACTGAAGCTTTCTTT.

This clonotype was seen many times. The rearrangement joins TRBV7-2 to TRBJ1-6; no reliable D call. CDR1 is SGHTA, CDR2 FQGNSA, per germline. The CDR3 length is 17 residues. V lost 5 bases and J 0 bases, leaving 14 bases between the germline ends. The CDR3, as DNA: TGTGCCAGCAGCCGCCCGAGGGCTAGCTCCTATAATTCACCCCTCCACTTT. The encoded protein is CASSRPRASSYNSPLHF.

This clonotype was found many times. V is TRBV7-2 and J is TRBJ2-5; 9 positions agree with TRBD2. This CDR3 contains 15 residues. Germline CDR1 and CDR2: SGHTA and FQGNSA. The V and J ends lost 5 bases and 5 bases, in that order; junction bases with no gene match: 9. In nucleotides, the CDR3 is TGTGCCAGCAGCAGTGGGCGGGGGGGCGTGGAGACCCAGTACTTC. Translated, it gives CASSSGRGGVETQYF.

This clonotype appeared a few times. The CDR3 reads CSARTAASGGKDTQYF. The CDR3 DNA reads TGCAGTGCTAGGACGGCGGCTAGCGGGGGGAAAGATACGCAGTATTTT. This chain joins TRBV20-1 and TRBJ2-3; TRBD2 aligns across 11 bases. The CDR3 extends over 16 amino acids. Germline CDR1 is DFQATT and CDR2 is SNEGSKA (reference sequence). V shed 3 bases, J shed 5 bases, and the junction held 10 bases outside the gene matches.

The chain employs TRBV2 and TRBJ1-5; D possibly corresponds to TRBD1 (5 bases). There are 13 residues in the CDR3. Per the germline V gene, CDR1 is SNHLY and CDR2 is FYNNEI. With 4 bases removed from V and 2 bases from J, the gap between germline ends came to 6 bases. DNA for the CDR3: TGTGCCAGCAGTGGGGACGGCAATCAGCCCCAGCATTTT. This codes for CASSGDGNQPQHF.

This clonotype was counted only a few times. The chain uses TRBV20-1 and TRBJ2-7; TRBD1 aligns across 10 bases. The CDR3 is made up of 16 amino acids. The junction had 10 bases not matched to a gene; V was cut back by 2 bases and J by 3 bases. The V gene's germline CDR1 is DFQATT and CDR2 SNEGSKA (reference sequence). The DNA of the CDR3 is TGCAGTGCTAGATCGATTCCGGGACAGGGGAGCTACGAGCAGTACTTC. It codes for CSARSIPGQGSYEQYF.

This clonotype was seen ten or more times. The J gene is TRBJ1-4, the V gene TRBV7-8; D gene ambiguous. The length of the CDR3 is 15 residues. V lost 1 base to trimming and J lost 8 bases, with 14 bases between them. Germline V gene data show CDR1 as SGHVS and CDR2 as FQNEAQ. The CDR3 here is CASSLDRRAGEKLFF. The DNA for the CDR3 is TGTGCCAGCAGCTTAGACCGGAGGGCGGGAGAAAAACTGTTTTTT.

There are many counts of this clonotype. This chain uses TRBV7-2 with TRBJ2-5; D is undetermined. Trimming took 4 bases from V and 1 from J, leaving 10 bases between them. From germline, CDR1 is SGHTA and CDR2 FQGNSA. This CDR3 region has 14 residues. The CDR3 DNA sequence: TGTGCCAGCAGCTCAATGCGACCCCAAGAGACCCAGTACTTC. Translated, it gives CASSSMRPQETQYF.

This clonotype was seen once. A read error may be the cause here, since a much bigger clone is one base away. This CDR3 fails to terminate in the conserved phenylalanine or tryptophan, so it likely reflects a read error. The chain recombines TRBV20-1 with TRBJ1-1, with 10 bases matching TRBD1. Unmatched junction bases numbered 16, after V lost 5 bases and J lost 4 bases. The CDR3 extends over 17 amino acids. Looked up from germline, CDR1 is DFQATT and CDR2 is SNEGSKA (reference sequence). The CDR3 DNA follows: TGCAGTGCTGAAGGACAGGGGGTAAATGCGGCAATCACTGAAGCTTTCTCT. This translates into CSAEGQGVNAAITEAFS.

This clonotype has at least ten counts. This sequence joins TRBV5-1 and TRBJ2-6, with 9 bases aligning to TRBD1. V shed 2 bases, J shed 2 bases, and the junction held 5 bases outside the gene matches. Per germline, CDR1 SGHRS and CDR2 YFSETQ. The CDR3 has 17 residues. The CDR3 DNA is TGCGCCAGCAGCTTCTCTGGGACAGGGACTGGGGCCAACGTCCTGACTTTC. This codes for CASSFSGTGTGANVLTF.

This clonotype has a count of ten or more. The chain recombines TRBV28 with TRBJ1-4, with TRBD1 matching over 9 bases. From germline, CDR1 is MDHEN and CDR2 SYDVKM. J was trimmed by 2 bases and V by 3 bases; bases with no gene match: 10. The CDR3 has 18 amino acids. DNA for the CDR3: TGTGCCAGCAGTTTGCGAACAGGGGGCATTGGCACTAATGAAAAACTGTTTTTT. As protein: CASSLRTGGIGTNEKLFF. The whole variable domain, filled in from reference TRBV28 and TRBJ1-4, reads DVKVTQSSRYLVKRTGEKVFLECVQDMDHENMFWYRQDPGLGLRLIYFSYDVKMKEKGDIPEGYSVSREKKERFSLILESASTNQTSMYLCASSLRTGGIGTNEKLFFGSGTQLSVL.

Ten or more counts support this clonotype. This chain joins TRBV7-9 and TRBJ2-1; 12 bases fit TRBD2. This CDR3 has 16 amino acids. Germline-derived CDR1 and CDR2 are SEHNR and FQNEAQ (reference sequence). Trimming took 5 bases from V and 5 from J; bases not matched to a gene: 7. Here the CDR3 reads CASSARGLAGHNEQFF. The CDR3 nucleotides are TGTGCCAGCAGCGCGCGCGGACTAGCGGGGCACAATGAGCAGTTCTTC.

This clonotype was seen repeatedly, ten times or more. This chain uses TRBV5-4 with TRBJ2-2; 7 positions agree with TRBD1. This CDR3 is 17 amino acids long. After removal of 2 bases from V and 4 bases from J, the junction contained 11 bases not matched to a gene. CDR1 SGHNT and CDR2 YYREEE come from the germline V gene (reference sequence). Here the CDR3 reads CASSLNLRSGGTGELFF. As DNA, the CDR3 is TGTGCCAGCAGCTTAAACCTAAGGTCAGGGGGCACCGGGGAGCTGTTTTTT.

The V and J genes are TRBV28 and TRBJ2-3; TRBD2 aligns across 15 bases. The V segment lost 6 bases and the J segment 4 bases; nucleotides outside the gene matches: 14. CDR3 size: 19 residues. The germline gives CDR1 MDHEN, CDR2 SYDVKM. CDR3 protein: CASSPGTSGGPRGPDTQYF. CDR3 bases: TGTGCCAGCAGCCCCGGGACTAGCGGGGGGCCAAGGGGGCCAGATACGCAGTATTTT.

This clonotype was seen repeatedly, ten times or more. The J gene is TRBJ2-7, the V gene TRBV7-9, with D perhaps given as TRBD1 or TRBD2 (6 bases each). Germline assignment: CDR1 SEHNR and CDR2 FQNEAQ (reference sequence). The CDR3 sequence is 17 residues long. The V end was cut by 5 bases, the J end by 3 bases, with 23 bases between. The CDR3 loop reads CASSGPRGRTEGYEQYF. For the CDR3, the DNA is TGTGCCAGCAGCGGCCCCCGGGGGAGGACAGAGGGCTACGAGCAGTACTTC. Based on the CDR3 plus reference TRBV7-9 and TRBJ2-7, the full variable domain is DTGVSQNPRHKITKRGQNVTFRCDPISEHNRLYWYRQTLGQGPEFLTYFQNEAQLEKSRLLSDRFSAERPKGSFSTLEIQRTEQGDSAMYLCASSGPRGRTEGYEQYFGPGTRLTVT.

This clonotype came up many times. The gene calls are TRBV11-2 and TRBJ2-7, with 15 positions matching TRBD2. CDR1 is SGHAT, CDR2 FQNNGV, per germline. Trimming took 5 bases from V and 2 from J; bases not matched to a gene: 7. The CDR3 is 17 residues long. CDR3 amino acids: CASSPGLAGGNPYEQYF. The CDR3 DNA reads TGTGCCAGCAGCCCGGGACTAGCGGGGGGTAACCCCTACGAGCAGTACTTC.

In its sample, this clonotype was seen many times. The chain couples TRBV7-2 to TRBJ2-6; D not certain. CDR3 length: 15 amino acids. Germline lookup yields CDR1 SGHTA and CDR2 FQGNSA. V was clipped by 1 base and J by 4 bases, with 8 bases between them. The CDR3 region is CASSLGLTGANVLTF. In DNA, the CDR3 is TGTGCCAGCAGCTTAGGCTTGACCGGGGCCAACGTCCTGACTTTC.

This clonotype appeared many times. The chain joins TRBV7-8 to TRBJ2-1; weak D call: TRBD2 (5 bases). CDR1 is SGHVS, CDR2 FQNEAQ, per germline. The germline V and J ends were trimmed by 10 bases and 4 bases, with 14 bases remaining between them. CDR3 size: 13 residues. The CDR3 loop is CATRPGRYNEQFF. In DNA form, the CDR3 reads TGTGCCACGAGGCCGGGGAGATACAATGAGCAGTTCTTC.